This TCR beta chain came from a study of identifying expanded T cells in peripheral blood. Only in-frame clones appear in the TCRdb table, and some are missing; sequencing was by immunoSEQ multiplex PCR. The table lists about 82,000 clones, about 87% of them singletons. Only one count was recorded for this clone. Sequences were obtained from blood. The source is a person aged 18 to 75 in good health.

CDR3 sequence: CASMGGANVLTF. The CDR3 DNA follows: TGTGCCAGCATGGGTGGGGCCAACGTCCTGACTTTC. The chain links TRBV28 to TRBJ2-6; D call uncertain. CDR3 size: 12 residues. Trimming cost V 7 bases and J 3 bases, with 4 bases left between them. The germline CDR1 and CDR2 sequences are MDHEN and SYDVKM. The full variable domain, rest sourced from reference TRBV28 and TRBJ2-6, is DVKVTQSSRYLVKRTGEKVFLECVQDMDHENMFWYRQDPGLGLRLIYFSYDVKMKEKGDIPEGYSVSREKKERFSLILESASTNQTSMYLCASMGGANVLTFGAGSRLTVL.